Presented here are 9 T cell receptor beta chains from one specimen sequenced in a study of T cell responses to AZD1222 COVID-19 vaccine. Only in-frame clones appear in the TCRdb table, and some are missing; sequencing was by immunoSEQ multiplex PCR. Of roughly 110,000 clones listed, around 92% are singletons. The specimen was peripheral blood, collected 28 days after the second AZD1222 dose. The receptors shown here come from an adult who received the AZD1222 COVID-19 vaccine.

V usage is TRBV6-4 and J usage is TRBJ2-1, with a tentative D call TRBD2 (6 bases). Germline loops: CDR1 MRHNA, CDR2 SNTAGT. The CDR3 covers 13 residues. Trimming left V 4 bases short and J 7 bases short, with 11 bases between. CDR3 amino acids: CASSVGGRNEQFF. In DNA, the CDR3 is TGTGCCAGCAGTGTGGGGGGACGGAATGAGCAGTTCTTC.

CDR3 in DNA: TGTGCCAGCAGTGCCTACATTCAGAACACTGAAGCTTTCTTT. Translated: CASSAYIQNTEAFF. The V and J genes are TRBV27 and TRBJ1-1; D is unresolved. CDR1 MNHEY and CDR2 SMNVEV come from the germline V gene (reference sequence). This CDR3 region has 14 residues. Trimming stripped 5 bases from V and 1 base from J, with 11 bases between.

The chain couples TRBV7-2 to TRBJ2-5, with D tentatively TRBD1 (6 bases). Germline loops: CDR1 SGHTA, CDR2 FQGNSA. Trimming shortened V by 3 bases and J by 5 bases, and 16 bases separated the two germline ends. CDR3 length: 15 amino acids. The CDR3 DNA is TGTGCCAGCAGCTTGTCCGGGACACCAGGGGAGACCCAGTACTTC. Protein sequence: CASSLSGTPGETQYF.

The chain carries TRBV11-2 and TRBJ2-2; the match to TRBD2 covers 11 bases. The CDR3 sequence is 17 residues long. J was trimmed by 6 bases and V by 5 bases; bases with no gene match: 11. CDR1 and CDR2 (germline): SGHAT, FQNNGV. The DNA of the CDR3 is TGTGCCAGCAGCCTTACTAGCGGGAGATGGTCGGCCGGGGAGCTGTTTTTT. Translating it yields CASSLTSGRWSAGELFF.

J is TRBJ2-7 and V is TRBV19, with 10 positions matching TRBD1. After removal of 2 bases from V and 2 bases from J, the junction contained 3 bases not matched to a gene. The CDR3 sequence is 15 residues long. Per the germline V gene, CDR1 is LNHDA and CDR2 is SQIVND (reference sequence). CDR3: CASSIRDRGTYEQYF. In DNA, the CDR3 is TGTGCCAGTAGTATACGGGACAGGGGAACCTACGAGCAGTACTTC.

The gene calls are TRBV20-1 and TRBJ2-7; TRBD2 matches 11 bases. In germline, CDR1 is DFQATT, CDR2 SNEGSKA (reference sequence). This CDR3 region has 14 residues. After removal of 3 bases from V and 4 bases from J, the junction contained 5 bases not matched to a gene. The CDR3 coding sequence is TGCAGTGCTAGTATTAGCGGGGGGGCGTACGAGCAGTACTTC. As protein: CSASISGGAYEQYF.

The genes are TRBV5-4 and TRBJ2-5; the match to TRBD2 covers 9 bases. The J segment lost 5 bases and the V segment lost 2 bases, leaving 7 bases of the junction unmatched. The CDR3 loop spans 15 amino acids. The germline V gene encodes CDR1 SGHNT and CDR2 YYREEE (reference sequence). The CDR3 protein is CASSLVAGVAETQYF. The CDR3 nucleotides are TGTGCCAGCAGCTTAGTAGCGGGAGTTGCGGAGACCCAGTACTTC.

The chain uses TRBV7-2 and TRBJ1-3; D uncertain. The CDR3 loop spans 14 amino acids. Germline CDR1 reads SGHTA; CDR2 reads FQGNSA. V was cut by 5 bases and J by 6 bases, with 14 bases left in between. In DNA form, the CDR3 reads TGTGCCAGCAGCGTGGGCGGGGTTGCAAACACCATATATTTT. It specifies CASSVGGVANTIYF.

This clone was counted a single time. V gene TRBV4-3 combines with J gene TRBJ1-6; D is ambiguous. In germline, CDR1 is LGHNA, CDR2 YSLEER. Trimming shortened V by 0 bases and J by 10 bases, and 13 bases separated the two germline ends. The CDR3 sequence is 15 residues long. The CDR3 loop is CASSQDPGTNSPLHF. CDR3 bases: TGCGCCAGCAGCCAAGATCCGGGAACTAACTCACCCCTCCACTTT.